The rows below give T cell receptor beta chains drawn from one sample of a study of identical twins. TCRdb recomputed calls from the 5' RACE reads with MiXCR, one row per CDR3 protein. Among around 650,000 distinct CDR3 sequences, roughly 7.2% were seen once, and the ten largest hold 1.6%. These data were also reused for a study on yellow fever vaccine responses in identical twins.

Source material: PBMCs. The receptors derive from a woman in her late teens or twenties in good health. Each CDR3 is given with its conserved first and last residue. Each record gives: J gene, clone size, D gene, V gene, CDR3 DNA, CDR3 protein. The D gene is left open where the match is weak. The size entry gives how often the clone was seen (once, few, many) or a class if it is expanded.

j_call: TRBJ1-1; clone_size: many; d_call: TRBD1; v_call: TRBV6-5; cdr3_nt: TGTGCCAGCAGTTATCCGACAGGGGGCGTGACTGAAGCTTTCTTT; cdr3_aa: CASSYPTGGVTEAFF
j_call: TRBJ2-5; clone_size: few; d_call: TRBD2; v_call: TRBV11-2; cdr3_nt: TGTGCCAGCAGCTTCCTCAAGGGGAGTGAGCGGGGTAGGAGAGAGACCCAGTACTTC; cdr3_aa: CASSFLKGSERGRRETQYF
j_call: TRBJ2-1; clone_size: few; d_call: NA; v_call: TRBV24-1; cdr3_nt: TGTGCCACCGGGAGCGGGTACAATGAGCAGTTCTTC; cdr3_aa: CATGSGYNEQFF
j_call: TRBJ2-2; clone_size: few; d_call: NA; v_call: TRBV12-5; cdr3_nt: TGTGCTAGTGGTTTCCCCGGGGAGCTGTTTTTT; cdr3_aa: CASGFPGELFF
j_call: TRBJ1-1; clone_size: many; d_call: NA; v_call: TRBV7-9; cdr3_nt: TGTGCCAGCAGCTTTCCCGGGACAACGCACTATGAAGCTTTCTTT; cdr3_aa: CASSFPGTTHYEAFF
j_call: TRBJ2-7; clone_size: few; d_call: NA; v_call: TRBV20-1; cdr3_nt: TGCAGTGCTAGGCCGCGGGACAGCTCCTACGAGCAGTACTTC; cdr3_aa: CSARPRDSSYEQYF
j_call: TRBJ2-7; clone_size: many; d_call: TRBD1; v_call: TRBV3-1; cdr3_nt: TGTGCCAGCAGCCCGGGACAGGGGTTATCCTACGAGCAGTACTTC; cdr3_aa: CASSPGQGLSYEQYF
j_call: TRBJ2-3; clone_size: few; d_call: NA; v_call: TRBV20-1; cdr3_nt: TGCAGTGCTAGAGATGCCACACGACGGGGCAGCACAGATACGCAGTATTTT; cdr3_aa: CSARDATRRGSTDTQYF
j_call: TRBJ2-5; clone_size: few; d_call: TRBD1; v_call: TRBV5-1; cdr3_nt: TGCGCCAGCAGCCCCCCTACCGGGACAGAAAAAGAGACCCAGTACTTC; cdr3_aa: CASSPPTGTEKETQYF
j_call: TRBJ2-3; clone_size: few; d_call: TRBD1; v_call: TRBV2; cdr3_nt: TGTGCCAGTCACAGGGGAGGCACAGATACGCAGTATTTT; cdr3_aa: CASHRGGTDTQYF